This T cell receptor (beta chain) is from a study of cytomegalovirus exposure and HLA in healthy donors. Study-wide background: Genetic ancestry analysis placed around four fifths of the roughly 400 donors that were genotyped in the Caucasian-associated cluster.

PCR involved 60 Vbeta and 13 Jbeta primers. Data came from immunoSEQ multiplex PCR; TCRdb stores just in-frame clones and leaves some out. Found here are fewer than 110,000 clones, 55% to 85% of them singletons; the top ten hold 7.8%. This CDR3 region has 19 residues. Per germline, CDR1 LNHDA and CDR2 SQIVND (reference sequence). V was shortened by 5 bases and J by 7 bases, with 29 bases between the two germline ends. With respect to this clone: Its antigen is not identified.

Study conclusions and caveats: Rarity characterized most TCR sequences, yet some public TCRs appeared in many donors. An observed cluster of highly shared sequence variants was recorded as a likely sequencing artifact.

The clonotype was recovered from a man in his thirties or forties in good health and CMV-seronegative. This chain links TRBV19 with TRBJ1-4; D is unclear. The material sequenced was PBMCs. CDR3 protein: CASSPHGPQTSGGSEKLFF. The CDR3 DNA reads TGTGCCAGTAGTCCTCATGGTCCGCAGACGTCGGGTGGGAGTGAAAAACTGTTTTTT. Full variable domain (remainder filled in from reference TRBV19 and TRBJ1-4): DGGITQSPKYLFRKEGQNVTLSCEQNLNHDAMYWYRQDPGQGLRLIYYSQIVNDFQKGDIAEGYSVSREKKESFPLTVTSAQKNPTAFYLCASSPHGPQTSGGSEKLFFGSGTQLSVL.